This T cell receptor beta chain is drawn from a study of OX40 agonist ivuxolimab in advanced cancers. Trimming removed 6 bases from V and 3 bases from J, with 12 bases in between. This CDR3 is built from 14 residues. Germline-derived CDR1 and CDR2 are MDHEN and SYDVKM. Clones were sequenced by immunoSEQ multiplex PCR, and TCRdb holds only the in-frame ones, with some missing. The profile shows around 79,000 clones, roughly nine tenths of them singletons. This clone was observed a single time. Autoimmune disease history or systemic immunosuppression excluded patients. The receptor's source is an adult with an advanced solid tumor such as melanoma, head and neck, liver or kidney cancer. Material: CD4+ or CD8+ T cells sorted from blood, obtained in a trial of the OX40 agonist ivuxolimab. The genes are TRBV28 and TRBJ1-3; TRBD1 is a possible D gene (6 bases). CDR3 residues: CASRGQGSGNTIYF. CDR3 DNA: TGTGCCAGCAGAGGGCAGGGGAGTGGAAACACCATATATTTT.